This TCR beta chain was documented in a study of blood T cells in healthy people across ages. This clonotype was seen many times. Alongside a J-beta primer mix, a sample-barcoded 5' primer served in a second PCR lasting roughly 6 to 11 cycles. TCRdb re-called the 5' RACE reads through MiXCR, storing one row per CDR3 protein. The sample carries 1.5 million to 2 million distinct CDR3 sequences, approximately 30% recorded once. Trimming pared 5 bases from V and 8 bases from J, leaving 8 bases between. The CDR3 is 11 amino acids. Sequencing was done on a sample of blood. The sequence was obtained from a woman younger than 45 in good health. The gene calls are TRBV12-3 or TRBV12-4 and TRBJ2-3; TRBD2 is a possible D gene (5 bases). The chain's CDR3 is CASSPGFTQYF. The CDR3 DNA is TGTGCCAGCAGTCCGGGATTTACGCAGTATTTT.